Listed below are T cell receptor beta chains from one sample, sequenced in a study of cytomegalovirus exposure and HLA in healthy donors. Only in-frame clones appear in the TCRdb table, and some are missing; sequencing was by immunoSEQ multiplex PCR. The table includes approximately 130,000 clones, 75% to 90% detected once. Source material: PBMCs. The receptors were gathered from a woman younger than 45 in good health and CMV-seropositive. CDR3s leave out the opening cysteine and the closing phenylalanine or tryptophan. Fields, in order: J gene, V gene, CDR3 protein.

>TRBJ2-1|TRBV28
ASRSGYNEQF
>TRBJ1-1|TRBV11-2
ASSLGAGTEAF
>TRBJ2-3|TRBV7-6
ASSSPSGISTDTQY
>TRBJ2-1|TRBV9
ASSVGGRAPLNNEQF
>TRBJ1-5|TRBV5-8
ASSLGTQGYSNQPQH
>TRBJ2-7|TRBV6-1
ASSQGPREQY
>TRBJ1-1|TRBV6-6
ASRLLDSANTEAF
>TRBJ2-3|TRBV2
ASSEEGYTQY
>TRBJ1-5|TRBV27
ASRPVGALNQPQH
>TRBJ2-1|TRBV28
ASSTQTDLYNEQF
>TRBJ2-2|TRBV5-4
ASSSAGGLTGELF
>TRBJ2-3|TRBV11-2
ASSLGTTTDTQY
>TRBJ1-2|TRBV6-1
ASRGDVPNYGYT